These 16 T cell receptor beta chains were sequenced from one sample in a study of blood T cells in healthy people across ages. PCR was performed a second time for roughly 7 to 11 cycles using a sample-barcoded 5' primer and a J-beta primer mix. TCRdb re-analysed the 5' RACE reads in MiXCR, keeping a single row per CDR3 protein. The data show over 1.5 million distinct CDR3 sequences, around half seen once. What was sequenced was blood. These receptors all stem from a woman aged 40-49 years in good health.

CDR3 DNA: TGCAGTGCTAGCACCGGGACAGCCAAAGGTCCCCAGCATTTT. Its protein is CSASTGTAKGPQHF. This sequence joins TRBV20-1 and TRBJ1-5; 7 nucleotides match TRBD1. Germline V gene lookup returns CDR1 DFQATT and CDR2 SNEGSKA (reference sequence). The CDR3 is 14 amino acids. The V segment lost 3 bases and the J segment 10 bases; nucleotides outside the gene matches: 12.

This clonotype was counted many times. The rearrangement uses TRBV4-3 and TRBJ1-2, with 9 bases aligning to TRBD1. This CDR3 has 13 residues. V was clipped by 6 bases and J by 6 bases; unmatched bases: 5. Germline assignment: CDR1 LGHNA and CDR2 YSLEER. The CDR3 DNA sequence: TGCGCCAGCAGAACCACAGGGGGCAATGGCTACACCTTC. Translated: CASRTTGGNGYTF.

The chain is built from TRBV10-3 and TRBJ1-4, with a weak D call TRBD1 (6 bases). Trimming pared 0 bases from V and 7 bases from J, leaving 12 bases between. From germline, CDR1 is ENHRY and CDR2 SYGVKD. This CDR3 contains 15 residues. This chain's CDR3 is CAISESGTQGEKLFF. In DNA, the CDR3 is TGTGCCATCAGTGAGTCCGGGACACAGGGTGAAAAACTGTTTTTT.

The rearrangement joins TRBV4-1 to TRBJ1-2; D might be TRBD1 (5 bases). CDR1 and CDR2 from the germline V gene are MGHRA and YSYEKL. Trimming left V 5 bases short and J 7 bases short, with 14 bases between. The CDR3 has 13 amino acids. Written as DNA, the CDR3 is TGCGCCAGCAGCGGTCTTAGGGGACGTGGCTACACCTTC. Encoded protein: CASSGLRGRGYTF.

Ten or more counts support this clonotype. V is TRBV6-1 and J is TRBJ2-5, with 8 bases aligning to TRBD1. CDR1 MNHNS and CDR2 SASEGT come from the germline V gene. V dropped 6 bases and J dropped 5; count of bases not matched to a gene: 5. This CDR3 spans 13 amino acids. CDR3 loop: CASRTGVGETQYF. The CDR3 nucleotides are TGTGCCAGCAGGACAGGGGTAGGGGAGACCCAGTACTTC.

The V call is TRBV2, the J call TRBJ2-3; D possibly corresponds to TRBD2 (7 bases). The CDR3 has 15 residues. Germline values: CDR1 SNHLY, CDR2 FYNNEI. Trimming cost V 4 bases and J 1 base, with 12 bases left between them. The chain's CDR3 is CASSGGGVGTDTQYF. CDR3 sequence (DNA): TGTGCCAGCAGTGGCGGGGGCGTAGGCACAGATACGCAGTATTTT. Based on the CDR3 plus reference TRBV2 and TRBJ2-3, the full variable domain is EPEVTQTPSHQVTQMGQEVILRCVPISNHLYFYWYRQILGQKVEFLVSFYNNEISEKSEIFDDQFSVERPDGSNFTLKIRSTKLEDSAMYFCASSGGGVGTDTQYFGPGTRLTVL.

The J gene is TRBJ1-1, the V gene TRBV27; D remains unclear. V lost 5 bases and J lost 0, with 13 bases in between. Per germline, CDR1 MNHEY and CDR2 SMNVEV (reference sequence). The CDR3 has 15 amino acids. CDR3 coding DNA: TGTGCCAGCAGTCCGTTCAGGACGATGAACACTGAAGCTTTCTTT. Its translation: CASSPFRTMNTEAFF.

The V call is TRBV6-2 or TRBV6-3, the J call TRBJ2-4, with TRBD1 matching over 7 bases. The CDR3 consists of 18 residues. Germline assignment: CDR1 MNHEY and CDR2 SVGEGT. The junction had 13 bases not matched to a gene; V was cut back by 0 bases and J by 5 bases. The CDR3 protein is CASSYSQGQRSRENIQYF. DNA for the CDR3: TGTGCCAGCAGTTACTCCCAGGGACAGCGGTCCAGAGAAAACATTCAGTACTTC.

The CDR3 region is CASSEAGQGSQEYF. The CDR3, as DNA: TGTGCCAGCAGTGAAGCGGGACAGGGGAGTCAAGAGTACTTC. The chain combines TRBV25-1 with TRBJ2-7, with 10 nucleotides matching TRBD1. Germline V gives CDR1 MGHDK, CDR2 SYGVNS. This CDR3 is 14 amino acids long. J gave up 11 bases and V 2 bases, and 9 bases lay outside the gene matches.

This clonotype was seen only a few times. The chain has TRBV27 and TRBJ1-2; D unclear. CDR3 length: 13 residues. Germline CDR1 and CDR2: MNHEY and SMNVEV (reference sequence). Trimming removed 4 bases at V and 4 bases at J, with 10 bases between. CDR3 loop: CASSSDMTYGYTF. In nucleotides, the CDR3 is TGTGCCAGCAGTTCAGACATGACCTATGGCTACACCTTC.

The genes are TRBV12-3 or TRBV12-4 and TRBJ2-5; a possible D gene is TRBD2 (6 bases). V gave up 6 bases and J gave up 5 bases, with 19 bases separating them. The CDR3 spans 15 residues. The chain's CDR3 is CASSNSPLGGETQYF. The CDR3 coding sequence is TGTGCCAGCAGCAACTCACCCCTTGGGGGGGAGACCCAGTACTTC.

The CDR3 region is CASSRVRGSNSPLHF. CDR3 DNA sequence: TGTGCCAGCAGCCGGGTCCGTGGGAGTAATTCACCCCTCCACTTT. J is TRBJ1-6 and V is TRBV3-1; D gene ambiguous. Looked up from germline, CDR1 is LGHDT and CDR2 is YNNKEL (reference sequence). The germline V and J ends were trimmed by 4 bases and 6 bases, with 13 bases remaining between them. CDR3 length: 15 residues.

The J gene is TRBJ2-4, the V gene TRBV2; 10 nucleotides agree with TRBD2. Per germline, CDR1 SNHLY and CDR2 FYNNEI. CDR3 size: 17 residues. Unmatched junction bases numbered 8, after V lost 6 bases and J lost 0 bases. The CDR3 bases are TGTGCCAGCAGGGACGGACTAGCGGAATTAGCCAAAAACATTCAGTACTTC. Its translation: CASRDGLAELAKNIQYF.

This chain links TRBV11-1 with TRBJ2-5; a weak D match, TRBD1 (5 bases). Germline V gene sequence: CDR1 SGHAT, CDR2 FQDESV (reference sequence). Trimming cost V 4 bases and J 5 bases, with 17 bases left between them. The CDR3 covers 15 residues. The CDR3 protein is CASSSHRPQAETQYF. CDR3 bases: TGTGCCAGCAGCTCTCACAGGCCCCAGGCGGAGACCCAGTACTTC.

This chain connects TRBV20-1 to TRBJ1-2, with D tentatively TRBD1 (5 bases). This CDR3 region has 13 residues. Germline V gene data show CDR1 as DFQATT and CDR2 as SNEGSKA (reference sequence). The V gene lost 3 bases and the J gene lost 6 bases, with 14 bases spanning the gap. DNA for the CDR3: TGCAGTGCTAGGGGTGGGGCCGCGGATGGCTACACCTTC. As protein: CSARGGAADGYTF.

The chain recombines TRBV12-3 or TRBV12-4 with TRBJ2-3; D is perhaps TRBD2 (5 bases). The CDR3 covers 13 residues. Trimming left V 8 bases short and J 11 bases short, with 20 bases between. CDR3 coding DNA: TGTGCCAGCGGGCGGTCCCTAGCAGCTAGGCAGTATTTT. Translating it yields CASGRSLAARQYF.